The 24 T cell receptor beta chains given below trace back to one sample, sequenced in a study of tumor-infiltrating lymphocytes in primary liver carcinoma. Unsorted whole blood yielded blood RNA, and germline DNA was extracted as well. TCR beta cDNA was made from roughly 450 ng total RNA with a constant-region primer. ARM-PCR, slightly modified, supplied the TCR beta libraries through three nested multiplex PCR rounds. Use of TRBV1-TRBV30 forward primers with a C-beta reverse primer characterized the first two PCR rounds, which lasted 10 cycles each. TCRdb passed the multiplex PCR reads through MiXCR, listing each CDR3 protein once. The data hold about 300,000 distinct CDR3 sequences, with about 60% observed a single time. Specimen: peripheral blood. The receptors were sampled from a man between 35 and 55 years old with primary liver carcinoma and hepatitis B virus infection.

A remark on this clonotype: A much larger clonotype is one base distant, so this may be a read error. V usage is TRBV6-5 and J usage is TRBJ1-1; TRBD1 might be the D (6 bases). The V end lost 6 bases, the J end lost 0 bases, and 14 bases lay between the germline ends. This CDR3 has 15 amino acids. The germline V gene has CDR1 MNHEY and CDR2 SVGAGI. CDR3 protein: CASRWGGNLNTEAFF. The DNA of the CDR3 is TGTGCCAGCAGGTGGGGGGGCAACCTGAACACTGAAGCTTTCTTT.

In regard to this clonotype: A much bigger clone sits one base away, suggesting this may be a read error. The chain joins TRBV6-1 to TRBJ2-1; TRBD1 aligns across 9 bases. With 6 bases clipped from V and 9 bases from J, the junction kept 6 bases outside the gene matches. CDR3 length: 13 residues. Germline CDR1 reads MNHNS; CDR2 reads SASEGT. This chain's CDR3 is CASRQGALSEQFF. DNA for the CDR3: TGTGCCAGCAGACAGGGGGCGTTAAGTGAGCAGTTCTTC.

Remarks on this clonotype: A much larger clone sits a single nucleotide away, making a read error possible. V gene TRBV10-3 combines with J gene TRBJ1-2; D may be TRBD1 (6 bases). Trimming left V 5 bases short and J 5 bases short, with 15 bases between. This CDR3 comprises 14 residues. The V gene's germline CDR1 is ENHRY and CDR2 SYGVKD. CDR3 sequence reads: CAISTDSLLYGYTF. The CDR3 coding sequence is TGTGCCATCAGTACGGACAGCTTGTTGTATGGCTACACCTTC.

To note about this clonotype: Germline and junction disagree at one end, which may indicate a read error. The chain couples TRBV5-1 to TRBJ2-3, with D maybe TRBD2 (5 bases). This CDR3 is 16 amino acids long. CDR1 and CDR2 from the germline V gene are SGHRS and YFSETQ. In nucleotides, the CDR3 is TGCGCCAGCAGCTTGCACGGCCGTGCTAGCATAGATACGCAGTATTTT. Its protein is CASSLHGRASIDTQYF.

The chain has TRBV5-4 and TRBJ2-1; 11 bases agree with TRBD2. Germline values: CDR1 SGHNT, CDR2 YYREEE (reference sequence). CDR3 length equals 15 residues. Unmatched junction bases numbered 6, after V lost 4 bases and J lost 6 bases. The CDR3 is CASSPRLAGFNEQFF. The CDR3, as DNA: TGTGCCAGCAGCCCCCGACTAGCGGGATTCAATGAGCAGTTCTTC.

The chain combines TRBV12-3 or TRBV12-4 with TRBJ2-2; 8 bases are a match to TRBD1. This CDR3 contains 14 residues. The trim removed 3 bases at V and 7 bases at J, leaving 4 bases unmatched. The CDR3 spells CASSFSGGGGELFF. CDR3 bases: TGTGCCAGCAGTTTTTCAGGGGGCGGCGGGGAGCTGTTTTTT.

A remark on this clonotype: A read error may explain this, as a much larger clone is one base away. V gene TRBV7-9 combines with J gene TRBJ2-7; perhaps TRBD2 as D (6 bases). Germline lookup yields CDR1 SEHNR and CDR2 FQNEAQ (reference sequence). The V end was cut by 1 base, the J end by 6 bases, with 16 bases between. The CDR3 has 15 residues. CDR3 DNA: TGTGCCAGCAGCTTAGACGGCGGTGGCGGGGCCGAGCAGTACTTC. Its protein is CASSLDGGGGAEQYF.

Note on this clonotype: A much bigger clone sits one base away, suggesting this may be a read error. The chain combines TRBV1 with TRBJ2-3; no check of the table's D call, TRBD2, against the DNA was made. TRBV1 is a listed pseudogene. The CDR3 runs to 18 residues. The chain's CDR3 is CTSSQDKLLSGGTDTQYF. CDR3 coding DNA: TGCACCAGCAGCCAAGATAAATTGTTAAGCGGGGGGACAGATACGCAGTATTTT.

With respect to this clonotype: This is likely a read error, given that the CDR3 carries no conserved phenylalanine or tryptophan at its end. The chain is built from TRBV11-3 and TRBJ2-1; D unresolved. The CDR3 consists of 17 residues. Germline CDR1 and CDR2: SGHNT and YENEEA. The chain's CDR3 is CASSLGEGANSYNDQFI. The CDR3, as DNA: TGTGCCAGCAGCTTAGGGGAAGGCGCTAACTCCTACAATGATCAGTTCATC.

Of note for this clonotype: The junction departs from germline at one end; a sequencing error may be responsible. The chain has TRBV11-2 and TRBJ2-1, with D uncertain. The CDR3 totals 15 residues. In germline, CDR1 is SGHAT, CDR2 FQNNGV. The CDR3 bases are TGTGCCAGCAGCTTAGATGGGAAACCGTACAACGAGCAGTTCTTC. Protein sequence: CASSLDGKPYNEQFF.

As to this clonotype: A read error may explain this, as a much larger clone is one base away. V usage is TRBV6-2 or TRBV6-3 and J usage is TRBJ1-2; a possible D gene is TRBD1 (6 bases). Germline loops: CDR1 MNHEY, CDR2 SVGEGT. The CDR3 runs to 15 residues. Trimming removed 5 bases at V and 0 bases at J, with 13 bases between. CDR3: CASSGGTTPNYGYTF. The CDR3, as DNA: TGTGCCAGCAGTGGAGGGACAACTCCTAACTATGGCTACACCTTC.

Comment on this clonotype: One junction end disagrees with the germline gene, perhaps due to a read error. The chain recombines TRBV11-2 with TRBJ1-3; D call uncertain. The CDR3 contains 15 residues. CDR1 is SGHAT and CDR2 is FQNNGV in the germline V gene. The CDR3 DNA is TGTGCCAGCAGCTTCCACACAAACTCTGGAAACACCATGTATTTT. Encoded protein: CASSFHTNSGNTMYF.

This clonotype has ten or more counts. The chain is built from TRBV5-6 and TRBJ2-5; TRBD2 is a possible D gene (5 bases). The V gene lost 0 bases and the J gene lost 3 bases, with 9 bases spanning the gap. The CDR3 runs to 14 residues. Per germline, CDR1 SGHDT and CDR2 YYEEEE. The CDR3 sequence is CASSLGPGKETQYF. CDR3 in DNA: TGTGCCAGCAGCTTGGGTCCGGGGAAAGAGACCCAGTACTTC.

The gene calls are TRBV28 and TRBJ2-7, with 7 bases fitting TRBD1. Germline V gene data show CDR1 as MDHEN and CDR2 as SYDVKM. This CDR3 contains 15 residues. The J segment lost 5 bases and the V segment lost 5 bases, leaving 12 bases of the junction unmatched. In DNA, the CDR3 is TGTGCCAGCAGTAACCCCGGGACAGCAGACCACGAGCAGTACTTC. Residues: CASSNPGTADHEQYF.

With regard to this clonotype: An end of the junction does not agree with germline; a read error may underlie this. V is TRBV11-1 and J is TRBJ2-1; a weak D match, TRBD1 (6 bases). This CDR3 is built from 14 residues. Germline lookup yields CDR1 SGHAT and CDR2 FQDESV (reference sequence). The CDR3 region has the DNA TGTGCCGGCAGCCCGAACAGGGTGCACAATGAGCAGTTCTTC. Its protein is CAGSPNRVHNEQFF.

This clonotype was seen only a few times. Given a much more abundant clone one base away, this may be a read error. This rearrangement joins TRBV12-3 or TRBV12-4 to TRBJ2-1; D might be TRBD2 (6 bases). V gave up 5 bases and J gave up 2 bases, with 16 bases separating them. CDR3 size: 16 residues. The DNA for the CDR3 is TGTGCCAGCAGTGACTATGTCGGGAGACCCTACAATGAGCAGTTCTTC. Encoded protein: CASSDYVGRPYNEQFF.

For this clonotype: One base away lies a much larger clone, so this may be a sequencing read error. This sequence joins TRBV4-2 and TRBJ1-1; D might be TRBD1 (6 bases). The V and J ends lost 4 bases and 1 base respectively, with 16 bases between them. CDR1 LGHNA and CDR2 YNFKEQ come from the germline V gene. The CDR3 is 16 amino acids. The CDR3 protein is CASSREIPGQNTEAFF. The DNA of the CDR3 is TGTGCCAGCAGCCGAGAGATCCCGGGACAGAACACTGAAGCTTTCTTT.

A word on this clonotype: A much larger clone differs from this one at a single base, so this may be a read error. The rearrangement uses TRBV6-5 and TRBJ1-2; TRBD1 aligns across 11 bases. The junction had 11 bases not matched to a gene; V was cut back by 4 bases and J by 4 bases. The CDR3 spans 17 residues. Germline V gene data show CDR1 as MNHEY and CDR2 as SVGAGI. CDR3 protein: CASSFPGTGGEGYGYTF. CDR3 DNA sequence: TGTGCCAGCAGTTTTCCTGGGACAGGGGGAGAAGGCTATGGCTACACCTTC.

The gene calls are TRBV6-5 and TRBJ2-3; D perhaps matches TRBD1 (6 bases). This CDR3 comprises 15 residues. Per the germline V gene, CDR1 is MNHEY and CDR2 is SVGAGI. Trimming removed 2 bases at V and 0 bases at J, with 9 bases between. CDR3 nucleotides: TGTGCCAGCAGTTACGGGGGCGGGAGCACAGATACGCAGTATTTT. Its protein is CASSYGGGSTDTQYF.

In regard to this clonotype: This may stem from a read error, because a much larger clone lies one nucleotide away. The CDR3 coding sequence is TGCAGCGTTGAAGGTCAGGGTCTAGCGGGAGGGTTGGATACGCAGTATTTT. Protein product: CSVEGQGLAGGLDTQYF. J is TRBJ2-3 and V is TRBV29-1; TRBD2 agrees at 12 bases. V trimming: 1 base; J trimming: 6 bases; junction bases outside the gene matches: 11. CDR1 is SQVTM, CDR2 ANQGSEA, per germline. CDR3 length equals 17 residues.

Remarks on this clonotype: A read error may explain this, as a much larger clone is one base away. This chain joins TRBV6-1 and TRBJ1-2; TRBD1 aligns across 7 bases. The CDR3 has 13 amino acids. Germline CDR1 reads MNHNS; CDR2 reads SASEGT. The CDR3 nucleotides read TGTGCCAGCAGTGAGACAGGGAACTATGACTACACCTTC. Translation gives CASSETGNYDYTF.

On this clonotype itself: A junction boundary mismatches the germline segment, possibly from a read error. The chain couples TRBV4-1 to TRBJ1-3, with TRBD1 matching 10 bases. The CDR3 runs to 20 residues. From germline, CDR1 is MGHRA and CDR2 YSYEKL. The CDR3 protein is CASSQDSGQGNRAGGNSIYF. CDR3 coding DNA: TGCGCCAGCAGCCAAGATTCGGGACAGGGGAATCGGGCAGGAGGAAACAGCATATATTTT.

This clonotype was observed many times. The rearrangement links TRBV6-5 to TRBJ2-2; 10 bases are shared with TRBD2. This CDR3 contains 14 residues. V was pared by 10 bases and J by 1 base, with 3 bases of the junction left unmatched. Germline V gene lookup returns CDR1 MNHEY and CDR2 SVGAGI. The CDR3 region is CATKREGNTGELFF. In DNA, the CDR3 is TGTGCCACAAAGCGGGAGGGGAACACCGGGGAGCTGTTTTTT.

Of note for this clonotype: A much more abundant neighbour one base away suggests this may be a read error. The chain joins TRBV6-1 to TRBJ2-2; D not certain. Germline V lookup: CDR1 MNHNS, CDR2 SASEGT. The CDR3 covers 13 residues. V lost 7 bases and J 4 bases, leaving 10 bases between the germline ends. The DNA for the CDR3 is TGTGCCAGCACGAGACATGGCACCGGGGAGCTGTTTTTT. Amino acid sequence: CASTRHGTGELFF.